This TCR beta chain derives from a study of shared clonotypes between healthy human individuals. The CDR3 totals 14 residues. CDR1 KGHSH and CDR2 LQKENI come from the germline V gene. The germline V and J ends were trimmed by 4 bases and 7 bases, with 17 bases remaining between them. Adult donors, all healthy and HIV-negative, had no recent acute infections or vaccinations. Sequencing was performed with immunoSEQ multiplex PCR; in TCRdb, only in-frame clones are kept and a portion is missing. The sample shows more than 2,000,000 clones, 80% to 95% of them seen only once. The specimen was naive CD4+ T cells from PBMCs. Subset specified: CD45RA+ positively selected. The chain uses TRBV18 and TRBJ2-7, with D possibly matching TRBD1 (6 bases). The TCR comes from a young man in good health. Some clones in this sample may be carry-over from other donors' samples. The CDR3 DNA sequence: TGTGCCAGCTCACTACAGGGACCCGCCGGGGAGCAGTACTTC. This codes for CASSLQGPAGEQYF.